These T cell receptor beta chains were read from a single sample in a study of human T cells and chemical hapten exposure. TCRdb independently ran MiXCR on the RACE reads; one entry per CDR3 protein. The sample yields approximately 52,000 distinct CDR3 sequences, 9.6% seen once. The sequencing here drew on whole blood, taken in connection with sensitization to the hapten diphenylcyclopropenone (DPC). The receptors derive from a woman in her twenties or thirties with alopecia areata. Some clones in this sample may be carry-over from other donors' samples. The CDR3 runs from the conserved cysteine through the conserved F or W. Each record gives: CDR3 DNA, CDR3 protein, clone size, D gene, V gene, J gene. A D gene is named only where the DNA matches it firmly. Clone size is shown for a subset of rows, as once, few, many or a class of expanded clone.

CDR3nt: TGCGCCAGCAGCCAAGATCTGAGCCGTGGAAACACCATATATTTT
CDR3aa: CASSQDLSRGNTIYF
abundance: NA
d_gene: NA
v_gene: TRBV4-3
j_gene: TRBJ1-3

CDR3nt: TGCAGTGCCGGACCGACAGGCTATCCCTACGAGCAGTACTTC
CDR3aa: CSAGPTGYPYEQYF
abundance: many
d_gene: NA
v_gene: TRBV20-1
j_gene: TRBJ2-7

CDR3nt: TGTGCCAGCAGCGTGCGGGGGGGCCCGAGCACAGATACGCAGTATTTT
CDR3aa: CASSVRGGPSTDTQYF
abundance: NA
d_gene: TRBD2
v_gene: TRBV9
j_gene: TRBJ2-3

CDR3nt: TGCAGCGTGCCGACGGATAGCAATCAGCCCCAGCATTTT
CDR3aa: CSVPTDSNQPQHF
abundance: NA
d_gene: NA
v_gene: TRBV29-1
j_gene: TRBJ1-5

CDR3nt: TGTGCCACCAGGTTGGGGGGCGGGAACACTGAAGCTTTCTTT
CDR3aa: CATRLGGGNTEAFF
abundance: few
d_gene: NA
v_gene: TRBV24-1
j_gene: TRBJ1-1

CDR3nt: TGCGCCAGCAGCTATGAATGGGGCACTGAAGCTTTCTTT
CDR3aa: CASSYEWGTEAFF
abundance: many
d_gene: NA
v_gene: TRBV5-1
j_gene: TRBJ1-1

CDR3nt: TGTGCCAGCAGCTCTAGCGGGGGCCAGTTTCGGGAGCAGTTCTTC
CDR3aa: CASSSSGGQFREQFF
abundance: few
d_gene: TRBD2
v_gene: TRBV11-1
j_gene: TRBJ2-1

CDR3nt: TGTGCCGGCAGTCGACAGGGCGGCGGGTACGAGCAGTACTTC
CDR3aa: CAGSRQGGGYEQYF
abundance: NA
d_gene: TRBD1
v_gene: TRBV6-5
j_gene: TRBJ2-7

CDR3nt: TGCAGTGCTAGAGATTGGGCGGTGGAGCAGTTCTTC
CDR3aa: CSARDWAVEQFF
abundance: NA
d_gene: NA
v_gene: TRBV20-1
j_gene: TRBJ2-1

CDR3nt: TGTGCCAGCAGGGCCCACGGAGGGGGAAACACCGGGGAGCTGTTTTTT
CDR3aa: CASRAHGGGNTGELFF
abundance: few
d_gene: NA
v_gene: TRBV6-2/TRBV6-3
j_gene: TRBJ2-2

CDR3nt: TGCGCCAGCAGCCAGAGGACGGGGGGCGCCGCAGATACGCAGTATTTT
CDR3aa: CASSQRTGGAADTQYF
abundance: NA
d_gene: NA
v_gene: TRBV4-3
j_gene: TRBJ2-3

CDR3nt: TGTGCAAGTCGCTTAGTACCGGAGACCCAGTACTTC
CDR3aa: CASRLVPETQYF
abundance: many
d_gene: NA
v_gene: TRBV12-2
j_gene: TRBJ2-5

CDR3nt: TGTGCCAGCAGTGCCAGCGGGGGGGGCTCCTACGAGCAGTACTTC
CDR3aa: CASSASGGGSYEQYF
abundance: few
d_gene: TRBD2
v_gene: TRBV12-3/TRBV12-4
j_gene: TRBJ2-7

CDR3nt: TGTGCCAGCAGTTCTGGCCGACAGGGTAGTGAGCAGTTCTTC
CDR3aa: CASSSGRQGSEQFF
abundance: NA
d_gene: TRBD1
v_gene: TRBV12-3/TRBV12-4
j_gene: TRBJ2-1

CDR3nt: TGTGCCAGCAGCTTAGAGAGTAGCGGCACAGATACGCAGTATTTT
CDR3aa: CASSLESSGTDTQYF
abundance: many
d_gene: NA
v_gene: TRBV13
j_gene: TRBJ2-3

CDR3nt: TGTGCCAGCAGCTTCCAGACTTCACCCCTCCACTTT
CDR3aa: CASSFQTSPLHF
abundance: NA
d_gene: NA
v_gene: TRBV11-2
j_gene: TRBJ1-6

CDR3nt: TGTGCCAGCAGCTTGACGACAGGGGACTACGGGTCCTACGAGCAGTACTTC
CDR3aa: CASSLTTGDYGSYEQYF
abundance: NA
d_gene: NA
v_gene: TRBV7-2
j_gene: TRBJ2-7

CDR3nt: TGTGCCTGCCTTATAGCGGGGGGATACAATGAGCAGTTCTTC
CDR3aa: CACLIAGGYNEQFF
abundance: few
d_gene: TRBD2
v_gene: TRBV30
j_gene: TRBJ2-1

CDR3nt: TGTGCCAGCAGCTTAGGGGTAAACACAGATACGCAGTATTTT
CDR3aa: CASSLGVNTDTQYF
abundance: NA
d_gene: NA
v_gene: TRBV7-2
j_gene: TRBJ2-3

CDR3nt: TGTGCCAGCAGCCAAAGGAACACTGAAGCTTTCTTT
CDR3aa: CASSQRNTEAFF
abundance: NA
d_gene: NA
v_gene: TRBV6-2/TRBV6-3
j_gene: TRBJ1-1

CDR3nt: TGCAGCGTTGACGACAGCTCTGGAAACACCATATATTTT
CDR3aa: CSVDDSSGNTIYF
abundance: few
d_gene: NA
v_gene: TRBV29-1
j_gene: TRBJ1-3

CDR3nt: TGTGCCAGTGGATTAACAGGGTTTGAAGCTTTCTTT
CDR3aa: CASGLTGFEAFF
abundance: many
d_gene: NA
v_gene: TRBV18
j_gene: TRBJ1-1

CDR3nt: TGTGCCAGCAGCTTATTTCGAAACACCATATATTTT
CDR3aa: CASSLFRNTIYF
abundance: NA
d_gene: NA
v_gene: TRBV7-2
j_gene: TRBJ1-3

CDR3nt: TGTGCCAGCAGCTTAGGACCGGAGGCAATCGTCGCCGGGGAGCTGTTTTTT
CDR3aa: CASSLGPEAIVAGELFF
abundance: few
d_gene: NA
v_gene: TRBV7-9
j_gene: TRBJ2-2

CDR3nt: TGTGCCAGCAGCCCCCCAGCTAGCCCTTTTGGGAACACTGAAGCTTTCTTT
CDR3aa: CASSPPASPFGNTEAFF
abundance: NA
d_gene: NA
v_gene: TRBV12-3/TRBV12-4
j_gene: TRBJ1-1

CDR3nt: TGTGCCAGCAGTTACGGGGTCTGCAGGGATGAGCAGTTCTTC
CDR3aa: CASSYGVCRDEQFF
abundance: NA
d_gene: NA
v_gene: TRBV6-2/TRBV6-3
j_gene: TRBJ2-1

CDR3nt: TGTGCCAGCAGTCCACGAAGACAGTCCTGGGGTACCACAGATACGCAGTATTTT
CDR3aa: CASSPRRQSWGTTDTQYF
abundance: few
d_gene: NA
v_gene: TRBV6-4
j_gene: TRBJ2-3

CDR3nt: TGCAGTGCTAGACCTTGGACGGGGGATTATACACCCCTCCACTTT
CDR3aa: CSARPWTGDYTPLHF
abundance: many
d_gene: NA
v_gene: TRBV20-1
j_gene: TRBJ1-6

CDR3nt: TGTGCCAGCAGCTGGAAATCGACAGGGGCTAACACAGATACGCAGTATTTT
CDR3aa: CASSWKSTGANTDTQYF
abundance: NA
d_gene: TRBD1
v_gene: TRBV5-4
j_gene: TRBJ2-3

CDR3nt: TGTGCCAGTAGTAACGGGGATGAGCAGTTCTTC
CDR3aa: CASSNGDEQFF
abundance: few
d_gene: NA
v_gene: TRBV19
j_gene: TRBJ2-1

CDR3nt: TGTGCCAGCAGCTTAGGCTATGGCGAGCAGTACTTC
CDR3aa: CASSLGYGEQYF
abundance: NA
d_gene: NA
v_gene: TRBV13
j_gene: TRBJ2-7

CDR3nt: TGTGCCAGCAGTTTTGAGGGGACGCAGTATTTT
CDR3aa: CASSFEGTQYF
abundance: NA
d_gene: NA
v_gene: TRBV28
j_gene: TRBJ2-3

CDR3nt: TGCAGTGCTCGACAGGACTCCTACGAGCAGTACTTC
CDR3aa: CSARQDSYEQYF
abundance: NA
d_gene: NA
v_gene: TRBV20-1
j_gene: TRBJ2-7

CDR3nt: TGTGCCAGCAGCCACCGACAGATCATGAACACTGAAGCTTTCTTT
CDR3aa: CASSHRQIMNTEAFF
abundance: NA
d_gene: NA
v_gene: TRBV7-2
j_gene: TRBJ1-1

CDR3nt: TGTGCCAGCAGCTTACAGGGGGGCCAAGAGACCCAGTACTTC
CDR3aa: CASSLQGGQETQYF
abundance: few
d_gene: NA
v_gene: TRBV7-9
j_gene: TRBJ2-5

CDR3nt: TGCGCCAGCAGCCAGATGACTAGCGGGGCCGGGGAGCTGTTTTTT
CDR3aa: CASSQMTSGAGELFF
abundance: few
d_gene: TRBD2
v_gene: TRBV4-3
j_gene: TRBJ2-2

CDR3nt: TGTGCCAGCAGTTCAACGACAGGGAGGTACGAGCAGTACTTC
CDR3aa: CASSSTTGRYEQYF
abundance: few
d_gene: NA
v_gene: TRBV28
j_gene: TRBJ2-7

CDR3nt: TGCAGTGCCACACCTGACTCCTATGGCGACACCTTC
CDR3aa: CSATPDSYGDTF
abundance: few
d_gene: NA
v_gene: TRBV20-1
j_gene: TRBJ1-2

CDR3nt: TGTGCCAGCAGCCCGGACCCCGCTGGAAACACCATATATTTT
CDR3aa: CASSPDPAGNTIYF
abundance: NA
d_gene: NA
v_gene: TRBV7-3
j_gene: TRBJ1-3

CDR3nt: TGTGCCAGCAGCTTTGCTGGGGGGCGGGGGGTTGAAGCTTTCTTT
CDR3aa: CASSFAGGRGVEAFF
abundance: NA
d_gene: NA
v_gene: TRBV4-2
j_gene: TRBJ1-1

CDR3nt: TGTGCCAGCAGCCAACAAGGCCGGGACACAGATACGCAGTATTTT
CDR3aa: CASSQQGRDTDTQYF
abundance: few
d_gene: NA
v_gene: TRBV4-2
j_gene: TRBJ2-3

CDR3nt: TGTGCCAGCAGCTTAGCGCGACAGAACACTGAAGCTTTCTTT
CDR3aa: CASSLARQNTEAFF
abundance: many
d_gene: NA
v_gene: TRBV7-9
j_gene: TRBJ1-1

CDR3nt: TGCAGTGCCTGGGGACGCACAGATACGCAGTATTTT
CDR3aa: CSAWGRTDTQYF
abundance: few
d_gene: NA
v_gene: TRBV20-1
j_gene: TRBJ2-3

CDR3nt: TGTGCCAGCAGCTTAGCCCTCTCTACAGAAAGGAACACTGAAGCTTTCTTT
CDR3aa: CASSLALSTERNTEAFF
abundance: few
d_gene: NA
v_gene: TRBV13
j_gene: TRBJ1-1

CDR3nt: TGCAGCGTTGAAATAAGGGGACGTAATGAAAAACTGTTTTTT
CDR3aa: CSVEIRGRNEKLFF
abundance: few
d_gene: NA
v_gene: TRBV29-1
j_gene: TRBJ1-4

CDR3nt: TGTGCCGGAATCGTTCAGGGGGCCACTGAAGCTTTCTTT
CDR3aa: CAGIVQGATEAFF
abundance: many
d_gene: TRBD1
v_gene: TRBV6-1
j_gene: TRBJ1-1

CDR3nt: TGTGCCAGCAGTTTGGGGGGAGCCATCTACGAGCAGTACTTC
CDR3aa: CASSLGGAIYEQYF
abundance: NA
d_gene: NA
v_gene: TRBV7-2
j_gene: TRBJ2-7

CDR3nt: TGCAGTGCTAGCAGGGCGGGGTTCTACGAGCAGTACTTC
CDR3aa: CSASRAGFYEQYF
abundance: few
d_gene: NA
v_gene: TRBV20-1
j_gene: TRBJ2-7

CDR3nt: TGTGCCAGCAGCTTAGCCCGGCACCAGGAGACCCAGTACTTC
CDR3aa: CASSLARHQETQYF
abundance: NA
d_gene: NA
v_gene: TRBV7-2
j_gene: TRBJ2-5

CDR3nt: TGTGCCAGCAGCCAATGTTGGTCCGAAGCTTTCTTT
CDR3aa: CASSQCWSEAFF
abundance: NA
d_gene: NA
v_gene: TRBV16
j_gene: TRBJ1-1

CDR3nt: TGTGCCAGCACGATCGGACAGGGGGTTCAGCCCCAGCATTTT
CDR3aa: CASTIGQGVQPQHF
abundance: NA
d_gene: TRBD1
v_gene: TRBV2
j_gene: TRBJ1-5

CDR3nt: TGCGCCAGCAGCTGGAACCCGGGACAGGAGGATAACTATGGCTACACCTTC
CDR3aa: CASSWNPGQEDNYGYTF
abundance: NA
d_gene: TRBD1
v_gene: TRBV5-1
j_gene: TRBJ1-2

CDR3nt: TGTGCCAGCAGTTACGGGGGTCGGGATCAGCCCCAGCATTTT
CDR3aa: CASSYGGRDQPQHF
abundance: few
d_gene: NA
v_gene: TRBV6-2/TRBV6-3
j_gene: TRBJ1-5

CDR3nt: TGTGCCAGCAGTTTTCAGGGACCCGGGACGAACACCGGGGAGCTGTTTTTT
CDR3aa: CASSFQGPGTNTGELFF
abundance: few
d_gene: NA
v_gene: TRBV6-2/TRBV6-3
j_gene: TRBJ2-2

CDR3nt: TGCGCCAGCAGCCAAGATGTGAGAAACTATGGCTACACCTTC
CDR3aa: CASSQDVRNYGYTF
abundance: few
d_gene: NA
v_gene: TRBV4-3
j_gene: TRBJ1-2

CDR3nt: TGTGCCAGCAGTGGGGCAGGGTACGGGCAGCCCCAGCATTTT
CDR3aa: CASSGAGYGQPQHF
abundance: few
d_gene: NA
v_gene: TRBV2
j_gene: TRBJ1-5

CDR3nt: TGCAGTGCTAGAGGGGGGGGGACGGTGGGTATAGATACGCAGTATTTT
CDR3aa: CSARGGGTVGIDTQYF
abundance: few
d_gene: TRBD2
v_gene: TRBV20-1
j_gene: TRBJ2-3

CDR3nt: TGTGCCAGCAGCTTAGCGGGAGGTGCTGAAGCTTTCTTT
CDR3aa: CASSLAGGAEAFF
abundance: medium-sized
d_gene: NA
v_gene: TRBV7-6
j_gene: TRBJ1-1

CDR3nt: TGTGCCAGCAGCTTGAATGTAGTTAAGAGGACCGGGGAGCTGTTTTTT
CDR3aa: CASSLNVVKRTGELFF
abundance: many
d_gene: NA
v_gene: TRBV5-7
j_gene: TRBJ2-2